This TCR beta chain was captured by sequencing in a study of shared clonotypes between healthy human individuals. In the study overall: The study drew on two women and a few men aged 18 to 49 as donors.

There were no recent acute infections or vaccinations among the donors, who were healthy HIV-negative adults. Genomic DNA came from around 100 million PBMCs in unsorted samples. This clone was observed a few times. Other DNA sequences in this sample translate to the same CDR3. CDR1 and CDR2 (germline): SNHLY, FYNNEI. The CDR3 has 14 amino acids. V was clipped by 0 bases and J by 2 bases, with 8 bases between them. Only in-frame clones appear in the TCRdb table, and some are missing; sequencing was by immunoSEQ multiplex PCR. This table has hundreds of thousands of clones, around 78% appearing once. This clonotype was sampled from a woman in her forties in good health. Some clones in this sample may be carry-over from other donors' samples. This rearrangement joins TRBV2 to TRBJ2-7; the D gene is possibly TRBD2 (6 bases). The specimen was PBMCs. CDR3 in amino acids: CASSEASGPYEQYF. CDR3 sequence (DNA): TGTGCCAGCAGTGAAGCTAGCGGCCCCTACGAGCAGTACTTC.